This T cell receptor beta chain is drawn from a study of T-cell reconstitution after alpha-beta-depleted transplantation in children. The CDR3 runs to 14 residues. Germline V CDR1 and CDR2: SGHRS, YFSETQ. Trimming cost V 4 bases and J 1 base, with 9 bases left between them. This clonotype was seen ten or more times. Unique molecular identifiers were incorporated into the prepared TCRbeta library. TCRdb redid the calling of the PCR reads with MiXCR, one entry per CDR3 protein. The data hold some 830,000 distinct CDR3 sequences, with 15% to 20% observed a single time. The chain employs TRBV5-1 and TRBJ2-4; D is uncertain. The sample here was PBMCs, mostly from graft donor cells, taken 360 days after TCRalphabeta/CD19-depleted stem cell transplant. The sequence came from a male patient younger than 18 who had a stem cell transplant for acute lymphoblastic leukemia, so the T cells may come from the graft donor. The CDR3 here is CASSRTRAKNIQYF. CDR3 nucleotides: TGCGCCAGCAGCCGGACGAGGGCCAAAAACATTCAGTACTTC.